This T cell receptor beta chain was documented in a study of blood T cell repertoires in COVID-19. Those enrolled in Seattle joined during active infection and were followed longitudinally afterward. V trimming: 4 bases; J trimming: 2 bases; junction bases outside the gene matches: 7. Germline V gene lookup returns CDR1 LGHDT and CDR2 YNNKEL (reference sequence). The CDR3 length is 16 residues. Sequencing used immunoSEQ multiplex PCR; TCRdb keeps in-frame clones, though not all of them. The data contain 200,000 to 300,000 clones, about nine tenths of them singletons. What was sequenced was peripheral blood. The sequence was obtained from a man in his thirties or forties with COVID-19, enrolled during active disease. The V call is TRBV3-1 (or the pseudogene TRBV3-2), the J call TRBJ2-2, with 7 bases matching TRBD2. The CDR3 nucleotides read TGTGCCAGCAGCCGCCTAGCGGTGGGTAACACCGGGGAGCTGTTTTTT. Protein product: CASSRLAVGNTGELFF.